This T cell receptor (beta chain) comes out of a study of T cells in localized non-small cell lung cancer. Study-level points and caveats: Tumor showed lower T cell clonality than uninvolved adjacent lung, where it was highest. Because sequencing included only one region (of the tumor), heterogeneity remains possible.

TCRdb's table, derived via immunoSEQ multiplex PCR, lists solely in-frame clones and lacks some. The sample holds around 54,000 clones, about nine tenths seen once. There are 14 residues in the CDR3. Germline trimming cut 4 bases from V and 6 bases from J; bases unmatched to any gene: 5. Germline V CDR1 and CDR2: MNHNY, SVGAGI (reference sequence). In the case of this clone: The antigen remains undetermined.

The sequenced sample was peripheral blood, obtained before any cancer treatment. This clonotype originated in a male donor aged 60 or older with stage III squamous cell lung carcinoma. This chain links TRBV6-6 with TRBJ2-7, with 11 bases matching TRBD2. Here the CDR3 DNA reads TGTGCCAGCAGTTTAGCGGGGGGGCAAGGCGAGCAGTACTTC. Its protein is CASSLAGGQGEQYF.